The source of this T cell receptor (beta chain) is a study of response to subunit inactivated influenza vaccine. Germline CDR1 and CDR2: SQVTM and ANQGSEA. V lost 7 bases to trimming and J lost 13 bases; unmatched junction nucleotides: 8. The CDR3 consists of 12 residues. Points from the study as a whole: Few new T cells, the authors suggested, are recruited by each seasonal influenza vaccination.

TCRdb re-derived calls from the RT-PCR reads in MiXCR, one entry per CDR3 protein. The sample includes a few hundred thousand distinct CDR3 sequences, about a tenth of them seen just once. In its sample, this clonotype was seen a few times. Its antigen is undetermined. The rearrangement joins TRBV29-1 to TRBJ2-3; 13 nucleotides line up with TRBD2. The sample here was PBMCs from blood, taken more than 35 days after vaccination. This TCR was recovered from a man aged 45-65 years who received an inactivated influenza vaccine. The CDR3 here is CSATSGRALEYF. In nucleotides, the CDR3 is TGCAGCGCTACTAGCGGGAGGGCCTTGGAGTATTTT.